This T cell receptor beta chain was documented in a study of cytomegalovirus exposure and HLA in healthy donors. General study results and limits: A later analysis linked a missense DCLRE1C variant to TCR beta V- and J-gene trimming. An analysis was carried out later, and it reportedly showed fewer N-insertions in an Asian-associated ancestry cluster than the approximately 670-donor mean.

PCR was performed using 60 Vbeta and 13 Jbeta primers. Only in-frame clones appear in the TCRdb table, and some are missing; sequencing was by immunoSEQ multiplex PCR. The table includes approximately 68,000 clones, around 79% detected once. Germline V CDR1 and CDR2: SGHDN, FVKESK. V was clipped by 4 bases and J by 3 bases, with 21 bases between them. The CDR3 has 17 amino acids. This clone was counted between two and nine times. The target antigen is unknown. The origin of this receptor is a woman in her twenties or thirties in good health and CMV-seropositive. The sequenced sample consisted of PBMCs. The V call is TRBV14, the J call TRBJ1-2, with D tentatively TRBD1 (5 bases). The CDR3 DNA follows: TGTGCCAGCAGCCCAAAAAGGGGAATCTTAAAACACTATGGCTACACCTTC. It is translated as CASSPKRGILKHYGYTF.